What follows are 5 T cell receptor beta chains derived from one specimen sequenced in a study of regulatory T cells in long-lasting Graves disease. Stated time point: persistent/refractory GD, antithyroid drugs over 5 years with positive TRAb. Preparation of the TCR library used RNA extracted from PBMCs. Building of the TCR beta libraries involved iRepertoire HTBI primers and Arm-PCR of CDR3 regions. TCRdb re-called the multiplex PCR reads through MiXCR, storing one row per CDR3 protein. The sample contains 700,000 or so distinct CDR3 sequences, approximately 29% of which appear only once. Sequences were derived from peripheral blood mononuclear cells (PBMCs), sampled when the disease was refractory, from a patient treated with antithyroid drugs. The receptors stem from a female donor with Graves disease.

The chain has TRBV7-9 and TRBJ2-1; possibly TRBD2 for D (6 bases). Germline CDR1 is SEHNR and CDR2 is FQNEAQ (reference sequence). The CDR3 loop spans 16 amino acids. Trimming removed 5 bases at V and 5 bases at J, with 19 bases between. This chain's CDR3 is CASSQPGATPNNEQFF. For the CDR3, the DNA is TGTGCCAGCAGCCAACCGGGAGCGACACCGAACAATGAGCAGTTCTTC.

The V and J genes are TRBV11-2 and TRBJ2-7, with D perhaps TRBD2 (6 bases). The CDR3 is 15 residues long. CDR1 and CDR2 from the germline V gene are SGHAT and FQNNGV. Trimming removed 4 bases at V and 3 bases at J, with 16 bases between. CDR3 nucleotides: TGTGCCAGCAGCTGGAGCGCCGGGAGCAGCTACGAGCAGTACTTC. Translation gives CASSWSAGSSYEQYF.

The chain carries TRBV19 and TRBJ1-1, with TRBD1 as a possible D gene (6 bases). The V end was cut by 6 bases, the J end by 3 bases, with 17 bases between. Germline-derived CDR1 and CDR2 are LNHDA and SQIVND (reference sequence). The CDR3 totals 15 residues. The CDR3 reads CASSIYRAPDTEAFF. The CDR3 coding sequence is TGTGCCAGTAGCATTTACAGGGCTCCGGACACTGAAGCTTTCTTT. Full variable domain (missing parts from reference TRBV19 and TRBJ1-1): DGGITQSPKYLFRKEGQNVTLSCEQNLNHDAMYWYRQDPGQGLRLIYYSQIVNDFQKGDIAEGYSVSREKKESFPLTVTSAQKNPTAFYLCASSIYRAPDTEAFFGQGTRLTVV.

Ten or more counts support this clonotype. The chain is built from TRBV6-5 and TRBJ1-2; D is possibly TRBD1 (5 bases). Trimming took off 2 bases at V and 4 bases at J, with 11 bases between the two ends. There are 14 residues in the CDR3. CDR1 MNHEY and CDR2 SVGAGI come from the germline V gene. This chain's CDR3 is CASSYRQGRYGYTF. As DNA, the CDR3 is TGTGCCAGCAGTTACCGGCAGGGACGCTATGGCTACACCTTC.

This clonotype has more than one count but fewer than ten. The DNA of the CDR3 is TGTGCCAGCAGCTTGATGGCGGCAGGATCCTACGAGCAGTACTTC. Protein: CASSLMAAGSYEQYF. This chain joins TRBV5-6 and TRBJ2-7; no reliable D call. The germline V gene has CDR1 SGHDT and CDR2 YYEEEE. The CDR3 length is 15 residues. V was shortened by 1 base and J by 1 base, with 12 bases between the two germline ends.